The clone carrying this T cell receptor beta chain was detected only once. Which cohort a participant joined came from the clinical history participants gave. This entry belongs to a study of blood T cell repertoires in COVID-19. Study details: There were acute and convalescent COVID-19 samples, and they came from the United States, Italy and Spain.

V gave up 2 bases and J gave up 4 bases, with 11 bases separating them. Germline values: CDR1 MDHEN, CDR2 SYDVKM. This CDR3 comprises 14 residues. Sequenced by immunoSEQ multiplex PCR; TCRdb stores in-frame clones only, minus some. The sample has 160,000 or so clones, less than 90% seen once. The J gene is TRBJ1-1, the V gene TRBV28, with D possibly being TRBD1 (6 bases). Sequenced: PBMCs or T cells enriched from blood (not recorded which). The receptor's source is a woman aged 45-59 years who had recovered from COVID-19. Here the CDR3 DNA reads TGTGCCAGCAGTTTACCAGGGGTGGGCACTGAAGCTTTCTTT. This sequence encodes CASSLPGVGTEAFF.